This T cell receptor beta chain emerged from a study of cytomegalovirus exposure and HLA in healthy donors. A multiplex PCR was run with 60 Vbeta primers and 13 Jbeta primers. The data were produced by immunoSEQ multiplex PCR, yet TCRdb's version contains in-frame clones alone and is incomplete. Among more than 95,000 clones listed, 74% were seen once. The CDR3 consists of 11 residues. In germline, CDR1 is DFQATT, CDR2 SNEGSKA (reference sequence). V shed 6 bases and J shed 5 bases, with 10 bases lying between them. This sequence was found in a middle-aged man in good health and CMV-seropositive. This sequence joins TRBV20-1 and TRBJ1-2, with D possibly matching TRBD1 (5 bases). The material sequenced was PBMCs. CDR3 DNA sequence: TGCAGTGCGGACACCACTTATGGCTACACCTTC. Residues: CSADTTYGYTF.